These 9 T cell receptor beta chains were all obtained from the same sample, sequenced in a study of cytomegalovirus exposure and HLA in healthy donors. 60 Vbeta and 13 Jbeta primers were used in PCR. Measured with immunoSEQ multiplex PCR; TCRdb has only the in-frame clones, and not every one. Among 130,000 or so clones, 70% to 90% were seen once, and the ten largest hold approximately 1.4%. The specimen was PBMCs. Source of these receptors: a man between 35 and 55 years old in good health and CMV-seronegative.

In DNA form, the CDR3 reads TGTGCCAGCAGCTGGGGGCCACAACCGGGGAATGAGCAGTTCTTC. This codes for CASSWGPQPGNEQFF. The chain employs TRBV5-8 and TRBJ2-1; perhaps TRBD1 as D (6 bases). Germline CDR1 and CDR2: SGHTS and YDEGEE. This CDR3 contains 15 residues. Trimming shortened V by 3 bases and J by 7 bases, and 17 bases separated the two germline ends.

The chain combines TRBV5-4 with TRBJ2-3, with TRBD2 identical over 9 bases. With 4 bases clipped from V and 4 bases from J, the junction kept 10 bases outside the gene matches. Germline CDR1 is SGHNT and CDR2 is YYREEE (reference sequence). The CDR3 is 16 residues long. The CDR3 loop reads CASSQLGLARADTQYF. The CDR3 nucleotides read TGTGCCAGCAGCCAATTAGGACTAGCGAGAGCAGATACGCAGTATTTT.

The J gene is TRBJ1-2, the V gene TRBV28, with D possibly matching TRBD1 (5 bases). This CDR3 has 11 amino acids. The V gene's germline CDR1 is MDHEN and CDR2 SYDVKM. With 5 bases removed from V and 5 bases from J, the gap between germline ends came to 6 bases. The CDR3: CASSAGYGYTF. The CDR3, as DNA: TGTGCCAGCAGTGCAGGGTATGGCTACACCTTC.

The chain uses TRBV14 and TRBJ2-7; 9 bases are a match to TRBD2. The germline CDR1 and CDR2 sequences are SGHDN and FVKESK. V was pared by 3 bases and J by 3 bases, with 6 bases of the junction left unmatched. The CDR3 has 15 amino acids. The CDR3 loop reads CASSHPVAGVYEQYF. The CDR3 DNA reads TGTGCCAGCAGCCATCCCGTAGCGGGAGTCTACGAGCAGTACTTC.

The chain combines TRBV5-6 with TRBJ2-7; 11 bases agree with TRBD1. Germline V gene sequence: CDR1 SGHDT, CDR2 YYEEEE. The CDR3 loop spans 15 amino acids. J gave up 2 bases and V 2 bases, and 3 bases lay outside the gene matches. The CDR3 loop is CASSLPGQGAYEQYF. The CDR3 coding sequence is TGTGCCAGCAGCTTACCGGGACAGGGGGCCTACGAGCAGTACTTC.

V and J are TRBV4-2 and TRBJ2-7; TRBD1 might be the D (8 bases). CDR1 LGHNA and CDR2 YNFKEQ come from the germline V gene. The V end lost 1 base, the J end lost 0 bases, and 19 bases lay between the germline ends. CDR3 size: 18 residues. Here the CDR3 reads CASSQARGRSGDSYEQYF. The CDR3 DNA is TGTGCCAGCAGCCAAGCCAGGGGGCGGAGCGGGGACTCCTACGAGCAGTACTTC.

The chain couples TRBV5-1 to TRBJ1-2, with a possible D match to TRBD1 (6 bases). CDR1 is SGHRS, CDR2 YFSETQ, per germline. CDR3 size: 14 residues. The V end lost 3 bases, the J end lost 4 bases, and 13 bases lay between the germline ends. Here the CDR3 DNA reads TGCGCCAGCAGCTCCGGGAGGACAGCCTATGGCTACACCTTC. Translation: CASSSGRTAYGYTF.

This clone was seen a few times. The chain links TRBV6-4 to TRBJ1-2; possible D gene TRBD1, 5 bases. Between the trimmed V and J ends, which lost 3 bases and 8 bases, there was a span of 28 bases. Germline values: CDR1 MRHNA, CDR2 SNTAGT. CDR3 length: 18 residues. The CDR3 DNA is TGTGCCAGCAGTGAGATCCGGGAGCGGGAACAGGTGATGGGAGGCTACACCTTC. Encoded protein: CASSEIREREQVMGGYTF.

J is TRBJ2-1 and V is TRBV4-3, with 11 bases fitting TRBD2. J gave up 2 bases and V 0 bases, and 6 bases lay outside the gene matches. The CDR3 is 18 residues long. Germline loops: CDR1 LGHNA, CDR2 YSLEER. In DNA form, the CDR3 reads TGCGCCAGCAGCCAAGATACCGGGACTAGCGGAGCCTACAATGAGCAGTTCTTC. It specifies CASSQDTGTSGAYNEQFF.